The 19 T cell receptor beta chains given below trace back to one sample, sequenced in a study of shared clonotypes between healthy human individuals. Repertoires were generated with immunoSEQ multiplex PCR, while TCRdb's copy carries only in-frame clones and drops some. Among 550,000 to 600,000 clones listed, 95% to 98% were seen once. CD45RO-negative, CCR7-positively selected cells formed the naive CD8 fraction, excluding terminally differentiated effector memory CD45RA+ cells. Sequences were obtained from naive CD8+ T cells sorted from blood. Every receptor here comes from a man aged 25-45 years in good health.

V and J are TRBV6-6 and TRBJ2-1; 10 nucleotides agree with TRBD2. Germline V CDR1 and CDR2: MNHNY, SVGAGI (reference sequence). V lost 7 bases, J lost 5 bases, and 5 bases stayed unmatched. CDR3 length: 14 amino acids. In DNA form, the CDR3 reads TGTGCCAGCAAGGAGCTAGCGGGAGACAATGAGCAGTTCTTC. Translating it yields CASKELAGDNEQFF.

The chain has TRBV7-9 and TRBJ2-1, with D possibly being TRBD2 (6 bases). The CDR3 is 15 residues long. Looked up from germline, CDR1 is SEHNR and CDR2 is FQNEAQ (reference sequence). Trimming took 3 bases from V and 7 from J, leaving 16 bases between them. This chain's CDR3 is CASSFRDSPRNEQFF. In DNA, the CDR3 is TGTGCCAGCAGCTTCCGGGACTCCCCTAGGAATGAGCAGTTCTTC.

This chain uses TRBV5-1 with TRBJ2-1, with D unclear. The germline CDR1 and CDR2 sequences are SGHRS and YFSETQ. V was pared by 0 bases and J by 7 bases, with 5 bases between. The CDR3 loop spans 12 amino acids. This chain's CDR3 is CASSLVVNEQFF. In DNA form, the CDR3 reads TGCGCCAGCAGCTTGGTGGTAAATGAGCAGTTCTTC.

The chain uses TRBV5-4 and TRBJ2-7; 8 nucleotides match TRBD1. This CDR3 has 13 residues. J was trimmed by 5 bases and V by 0 bases; bases with no gene match: 1. From germline, CDR1 is SGHNT and CDR2 YYREEE (reference sequence). The CDR3 sequence is CASSLAGGDEQYF. The CDR3 DNA sequence: TGTGCCAGCAGCTTGGCAGGGGGCGACGAGCAGTACTTC.

The genes are TRBV7-7 and TRBJ2-7, with D maybe TRBD2 (5 bases). Germline-derived CDR1 and CDR2 are SSHAT and FNYEAQ (reference sequence). Trimming removed 2 bases from V and 6 bases from J, with 11 bases in between. The CDR3 runs to 13 residues. CDR3 sequence reads: CASSLTGVGEQYF. The CDR3 DNA is TGTGCCAGCAGCTTAACCGGGGTCGGCGAGCAGTACTTC.

Turning to this clone: Other DNA sequences in the sample encode the same CDR3. The chain joins TRBV11-2 to TRBJ2-7, with 11 bases that match TRBD1. CDR3 length: 14 amino acids. Looked up from germline, CDR1 is SGHAT and CDR2 is FQNNGV. Trimming cost V 4 bases and J 4 bases; bases outside gene matches: 3. CDR3 sequence: CASSSGTGGYEQYF. In nucleotides, the CDR3 is TGTGCCAGCAGCTCCGGGACAGGGGGGTACGAGCAGTACTTC.

The V call is TRBV29-1, the J call TRBJ2-7, with 9 positions matching TRBD1. Looked up from germline, CDR1 is SQVTM and CDR2 is ANQGSEA. The CDR3 length is 18 residues. The trim removed 2 bases at V and 0 bases at J, leaving 14 bases unmatched. CDR3 protein: CSVELWGQGNPDSYEQYF. CDR3 bases: TGCAGCGTTGAATTATGGGGACAGGGTAACCCCGACTCCTACGAGCAGTACTTC.

This sequence joins TRBV7-2 and TRBJ2-1; D is perhaps TRBD2 (5 bases). Trimming pared 5 bases from V and 9 bases from J, leaving 23 bases between. CDR3 length: 16 residues. Germline values: CDR1 SGHTA, CDR2 FQGNSA. This chain's CDR3 is CASSTWTSGKGAEQFF. Here the CDR3 DNA reads TGTGCCAGCAGCACCTGGACCAGCGGCAAGGGAGCTGAGCAGTTCTTC.

The chain is built from TRBV7-9 and TRBJ2-3, with D possibly matching TRBD2 (5 bases). Trimming left V 3 bases short and J 0 bases short, with 10 bases between. Looked up from germline, CDR1 is SEHNR and CDR2 is FQNEAQ (reference sequence). This CDR3 has 15 residues. The CDR3 DNA is TGTGCCAGCAGCTTTAGCCGGGAAAGCACAGATACGCAGTATTTT. Protein product: CASSFSRESTDTQYF.

CDR3 in amino acids: CASSGGASGRPVSYEQYF. As DNA, the CDR3 is TGTGCCAGCAGCGGGGGGGCTAGCGGGAGGCCTGTGTCCTACGAGCAGTACTTC. The gene calls are TRBV7-9 and TRBJ2-7; 11 nucleotides line up with TRBD2. Germline loops: CDR1 SEHNR, CDR2 FQNEAQ (reference sequence). CDR3 size: 18 residues. V lost 5 bases, J lost 1 base, and 13 bases stayed unmatched. The full variable domain, in which reference TRBV7-9 and TRBJ2-7 provide the parts outside the CDR3, is DTGVSQNPRHKITKRGQNVTFRCDPISEHNRLYWYRQTLGQGPEFLTYFQNEAQLEKSRLLSDRFSAERPKGSFSTLEIQRTEQGDSAMYLCASSGGASGRPVSYEQYFGPGTRLTVT.

The rearrangement links TRBV14 to TRBJ2-1, with 10 bases identical to TRBD1. Trimming removed 5 bases from V and 7 bases from J; junction bases left unmatched: 8. Germline-derived CDR1 and CDR2 are SGHDN and FVKESK. The CDR3 contains 15 residues. As DNA, the CDR3 is TGTGCCAGCAGCGCTTTAGGACAGGGGGAAAATGAGCAGTTCTTC. Protein sequence: CASSALGQGENEQFF.

This chain connects TRBV7-9 to TRBJ2-7; 8 bases fit TRBD1. Germline loops: CDR1 SEHNR, CDR2 FQNEAQ (reference sequence). CDR3 length: 12 amino acids. V lost 8 bases and J lost 5; bases outside the gene matches: 5. For the CDR3, the DNA is TGTGCCAGCGAGGACAGGGTCCACGAGCAGTACTTC. Translating it yields CASEDRVHEQYF.

The CDR3 loop reads CASSLVVLAGGNEQFF. In nucleotides, the CDR3 is TGTGCCAGCAGCTTGGTAGTACTAGCGGGAGGGAATGAGCAGTTCTTC. J is TRBJ2-1 and V is TRBV7-8; 13 bases line up with TRBD2. Germline CDR1 reads SGHVS; CDR2 reads FQNEAQ. This CDR3 contains 16 residues. V shed 3 bases, J shed 7 bases, and the junction held 6 bases outside the gene matches.

Here the CDR3 reads CASTLASGANVLTF. CDR3 coding DNA: TGTGCCAGCACCCTGGCCTCTGGGGCCAACGTCCTGACTTTC. This chain connects TRBV5-4 to TRBJ2-6; D ambiguous. The V and J ends lost 6 bases and 0 bases respectively, with 7 bases between them. In germline, CDR1 is SGHNT, CDR2 YYREEE (reference sequence). This CDR3 contains 14 residues.

The chain carries TRBV27 and TRBJ1-4; D remains ambiguous. Germline CDR1 is MNHEY and CDR2 is SMNVEV (reference sequence). Trimming left V 5 bases short and J 8 bases short, with 18 bases between. The CDR3 runs 15 residues. The CDR3 region has the DNA TGTGCCAGCAGTCCCAGCCCCAATGGCGGCGAAAAACTGTTTTTT. Translated: CASSPSPNGGEKLFF.

This clone was detected a few times. The chain uses TRBV7-2 and TRBJ2-7; tentative D call: TRBD2 (6 bases). This CDR3 region has 14 residues. Trimming took off 5 bases at V and 6 bases at J, with 17 bases between the two ends. Germline V lookup: CDR1 SGHTA, CDR2 FQGNSA. The CDR3 sequence is CASSPRGGEGEQYF. The CDR3 DNA reads as TGTGCCAGCAGCCCGCGGGGCGGCGAAGGCGAGCAGTACTTC. The full variable domain, rest sourced from reference TRBV7-2 and TRBJ2-7, is GAGVSQSPSNKVTEKGKDVELRCDPISGHTALYWYRQSLGQGLEFLIYFQGNSAPDKSGLPSDRFSAERTGGSVSTLTIQRTQQEDSAVYLCASSPRGGEGEQYFGPGTRLTVT.

V usage is TRBV28 and J usage is TRBJ2-1, with D uncertain. Trimming stripped 6 bases from V and 4 bases from J, with 22 bases between. This CDR3 is built from 17 residues. The germline CDR1 and CDR2 sequences are MDHEN and SYDVKM. The chain's CDR3 is CASSEFSLGRTYNEQFF. The DNA for the CDR3 is TGTGCCAGCAGCGAGTTTTCCCTAGGACGGACGTACAATGAGCAGTTCTTC. Together with reference TRBV28 and TRBJ2-1, the CDR3 gives the full variable domain: DVKVTQSSRYLVKRTGEKVFLECVQDMDHENMFWYRQDPGLGLRLIYFSYDVKMKEKGDIPEGYSVSREKKERFSLILESASTNQTSMYLCASSEFSLGRTYNEQFFGPGTRLTVL.

Of note for this clone: The same CDR3 arises from other DNA sequences in this sample as well. The chain employs TRBV9 and TRBJ2-7; 10 nucleotides line up with TRBD1. Per germline, CDR1 SGDLS and CDR2 YYNGEE. Germline trimming cut 5 bases from V and 7 bases from J; bases unmatched to any gene: 9. The CDR3 is 14 residues long. The CDR3 loop reads CASSPWDRGGEQYF. The CDR3 DNA reads as TGTGCCAGCAGTCCCTGGGACAGGGGTGGGGAGCAGTACTTC.

The table lists this clone with a count of one. J is TRBJ2-7 and V is TRBV10-1; D gene unclear. Trimming removed 3 bases from V and 4 bases from J, with 7 bases in between. Germline V lookup: CDR1 WNHNN, CDR2 SYGVQD (reference sequence). This CDR3 has 12 amino acids. The CDR3 reads CASSDLGYEQYF. The CDR3 nucleotides read TGCGCCAGCAGTGATCTTGGGTACGAGCAGTACTTC.